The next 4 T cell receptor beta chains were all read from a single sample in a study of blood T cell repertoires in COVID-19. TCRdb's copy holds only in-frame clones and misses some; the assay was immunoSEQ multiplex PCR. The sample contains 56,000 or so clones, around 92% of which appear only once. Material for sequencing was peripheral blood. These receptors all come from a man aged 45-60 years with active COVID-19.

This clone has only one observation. Here the CDR3 reads CASSPGTEFNQPQHF. The CDR3 nucleotides are TGTGCCAGCAGCCCCGGGACAGAGTTCAATCAGCCCCAGCATTTT. The chain employs TRBV11-2 and TRBJ1-5; TRBD1 matches 7 bases. V shed 5 bases and J 3 bases; nucleotides not matched to a gene: 7. Germline loops: CDR1 SGHAT, CDR2 FQNNGV. The CDR3 extends over 15 amino acids.

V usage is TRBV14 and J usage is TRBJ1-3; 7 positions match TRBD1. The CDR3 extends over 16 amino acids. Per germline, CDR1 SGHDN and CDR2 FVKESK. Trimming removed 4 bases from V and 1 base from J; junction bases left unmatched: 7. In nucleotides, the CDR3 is TGTGCCAGCAGCCTGCCGGGACAGAGATCTGGAAACACCATATATTTT. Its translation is CASSLPGQRSGNTIYF.

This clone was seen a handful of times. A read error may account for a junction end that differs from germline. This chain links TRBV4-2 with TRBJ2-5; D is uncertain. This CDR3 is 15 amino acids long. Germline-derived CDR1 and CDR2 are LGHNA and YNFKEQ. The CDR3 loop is CASSQGVLNGESQYF. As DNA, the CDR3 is TGTGCCAGCAGCCAAGGAGTACTAAACGGAGAGTCCCAGTACTTC.

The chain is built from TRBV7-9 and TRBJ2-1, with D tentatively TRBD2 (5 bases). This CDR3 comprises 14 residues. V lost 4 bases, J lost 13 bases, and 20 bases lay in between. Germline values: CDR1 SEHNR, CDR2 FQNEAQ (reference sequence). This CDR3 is CASSSSGVPLLQFF. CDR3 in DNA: TGTGCCAGCAGCTCTTCCGGGGTACCGTTACTACAGTTCTTC.